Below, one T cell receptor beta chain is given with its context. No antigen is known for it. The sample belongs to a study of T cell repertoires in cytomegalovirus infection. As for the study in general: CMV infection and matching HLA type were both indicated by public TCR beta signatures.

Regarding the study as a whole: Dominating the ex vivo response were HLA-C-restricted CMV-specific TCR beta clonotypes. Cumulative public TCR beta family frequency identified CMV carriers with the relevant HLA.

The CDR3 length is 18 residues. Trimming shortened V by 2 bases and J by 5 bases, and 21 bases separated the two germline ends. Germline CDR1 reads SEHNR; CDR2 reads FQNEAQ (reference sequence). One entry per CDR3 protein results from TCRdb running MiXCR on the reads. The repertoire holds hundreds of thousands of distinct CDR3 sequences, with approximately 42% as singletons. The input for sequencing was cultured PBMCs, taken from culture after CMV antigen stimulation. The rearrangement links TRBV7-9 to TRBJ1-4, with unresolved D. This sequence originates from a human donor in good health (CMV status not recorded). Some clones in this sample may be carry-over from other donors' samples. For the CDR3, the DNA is TGTGCCAGCAGCTTAACCGGAGCAAACTATTACAAAAATGAAAAACTGTTTTTT. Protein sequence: CASSLTGANYYKNEKLFF.